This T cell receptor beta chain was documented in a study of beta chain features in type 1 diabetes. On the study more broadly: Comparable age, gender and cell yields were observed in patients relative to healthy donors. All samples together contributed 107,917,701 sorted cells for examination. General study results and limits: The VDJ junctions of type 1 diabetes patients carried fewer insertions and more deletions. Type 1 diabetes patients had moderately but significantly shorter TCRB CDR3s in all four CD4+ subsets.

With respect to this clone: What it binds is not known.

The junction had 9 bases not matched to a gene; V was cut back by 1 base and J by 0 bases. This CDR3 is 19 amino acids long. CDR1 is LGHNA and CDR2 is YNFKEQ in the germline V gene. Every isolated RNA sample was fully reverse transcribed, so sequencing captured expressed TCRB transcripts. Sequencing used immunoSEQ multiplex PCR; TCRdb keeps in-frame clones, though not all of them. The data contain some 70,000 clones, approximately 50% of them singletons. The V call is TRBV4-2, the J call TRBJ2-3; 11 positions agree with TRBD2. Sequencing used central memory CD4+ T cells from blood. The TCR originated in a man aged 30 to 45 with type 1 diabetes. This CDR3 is CASSQGPRLAGFSTDTQYF. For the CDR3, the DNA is TGTGCCAGCAGCCAAGGCCCCAGACTAGCGGGATTTAGCACAGATACGCAGTATTTT.